A single T cell receptor beta chain is shown here with its context. The antigen it binds to is not known. No quality values exist for individual bases; no much larger clone is one base distant. The sample belongs to a study of T cells in localized non-small cell lung cancer (dated by TCRdb to about 2020). About the investigation overall: The study examined T cell repertoires in a few hundred patients with early-stage NSCLC and compared tumors with uninvolved tumor-adjacent lungs. NSCLC patients had a mean age of approximately 72 years, and fewer than 150 were male and nearly 110 female. The cohort was made up of around 250 treatment-naive NSCLC patients whose localized lung tumors had been resected.

TCR beta CDR3 regions were sequenced from DNA using the immunoSEQ Assay. The source study handled its data this way. T cell density was computed as TCR beta template counts normalized to usable DNA estimated by amplifying housekeeping genes. Using the preseqR package, richness was estimated by extrapolating to 120,000 templates for tissue samples and 400,000 templates for PBMC samples. Clonality was taken to be one minus Pielou's evenness. Tissue-enriched TCRs were identified by differential abundance testing using productive amino-acid clonotypes, minimum total count 5 and alpha 0.1. The Jaccard Index and the Morisita Overlap Index were used to measure how much the repertoires overlapped between compartments. GLIPH grouped TCR beta CDR3s together with public tetramer-defined viral CDR3s, and a viral motif had to include at least three viral sequences and also show V-gene enrichment. TCRdb obtained this table from immuneACCESS and retained in-frame rearrangements with V and J assigned. These tables miss some clones; where compared with another copy, unresolved V genes account for less than half of the shortfall, and the remainder is unexplained. That table is the source of V, J and clone size, and D and trimming were worked out from the DNA. The sample table shows around 140,000 clones, and more than 70% are seen once. The leading ten clones occupy over 1.5% of the sample.

At diagnosis, tumor, uninvolved tumor-adjacent lung and peripheral blood were collected and then preserved as a mix of FFPE and fresh-frozen material. For TCR repertoire profiling, blood samples were analyzed as peripheral blood mononuclear cells. Paper-wide results and their limitations: Higher blood T cell density associated with longer overall survival, while higher adjacent-lung clonality associated with shorter survival. A median of about 55 of the top 100 tumor clones were detected in paired uninvolved adjacent lung, and approximately 28 of these tumor clones were also found among the top 100 clones of the paired uninvolved adjacent lung. Multi-region tumor sequencing was not performed, so intratumor heterogeneity could not be excluded. The highest T cell clonality was observed in uninvolved tumor-adjacent lung, where clonality exceeded that of tumor, suggesting that antigenic responses were more focused in uninvolved tumor-adjacent lung. Because of the exploratory design, TCR variables were selected using unadjusted p-values without false-discovery rate correction.

V was cut back by 2 bases and J by 5 bases, leaving a gap of 15 bases between them. Sequences MNHNS (CDR1) and SASEGT (CDR2) are obtained from the germline V gene. The CDR3 holds 16 amino acids from the cysteine to the phenylalanine. Just CDR3 DNA is preserved here, 48 bases in frame from base 1. The sample in question was peripheral blood, obtained before any cancer treatment. The source of this sequence is a female donor over 55 with stage I lung adenocarcinoma. The sequence links TRBV6-1 to TRBJ2-2; possibly the D gene is TRBD1, per 5 matching bases. The sequence in DNA is TGTGCCAGCAGTGAAATGGCGTCAGGGCGGACCGGGGAGCTGTTTTTT. The translation is CASSEMASGRTGELFF.